A selection of T cell receptor beta chains follows, all from one sample in a study of molecular identifiers for immune sequencing clone quantification. TCRdb passed the PCR reads through MiXCR, listing each CDR3 protein once. The repertoire includes more than 85,000 distinct CDR3 sequences, 35% to 40% of them detected once, and approximately 3.8% sits in the top ten. The specimen sequenced was naive CD8+ T cells from blood, with Jurkat cell RNA spiked in. All receptors derive from a human donor in good health. Some libraries in this study had Jurkat cell RNA spiked in. The CDR3 runs from the conserved cysteine through the conserved F or W. D genes are given only for firm matches. Where a row states a size, it is once, few, many or the class of an expanded clone; other rows omit it.

>TRBV29-1|TRBJ2-2|few|TRBD2
CSVSVAGTNTGELFF
TGCAGCGTTTCCGTAGCGGGGACGAACACCGGGGAGCTGTTTTTT
>TRBV27|TRBJ2-3|.|.
CATSTWDFTDTQYF
TGTGCCACCTCGACGTGGGACTTCACAGATACGCAGTATTTT
>TRBV18|TRBJ2-1|few|TRBD1
CASSAYRQGGPMGFF
TGTGCCAGCTCAGCTTATAGACAGGGGGGCCCAATGGGGTTCTTC
>TRBV5-1|TRBJ2-7|.|TRBD1
CASSLARQGTVYEQYF
TGCGCCAGCAGCTTGGCCCGACAGGGCACCGTCTACGAGCAGTACTTC
>TRBV28|TRBJ2-3|.|.
CASSFRGVGQHMGLDTQYF
TGTGCCAGCAGTTTTAGAGGAGTGGGCCAGCATATGGGACTCGATACGCAGTATTTT
>TRBV2|TRBJ1-3|.|.
CASSPGCSGNTIYF
TGTGCCAGCAGCCCGGGATGCTCTGGAAACACCATATATTTT
>TRBV5-4|TRBJ2-7|.|.
CASCLWEAYEQYF
TGTGCCAGCTGCTTGTGGGAGGCCTACGAGCAGTACTTC
>TRBV2|TRBJ2-1|few|TRBD1
CASTGDSPYNEQFF
TGTGCCAGCACTGGGGACAGCCCCTACAATGAGCAGTTCTTC
>TRBV7-9|TRBJ2-5|many|.
CASSLEGVPKTQYF
TGTGCCAGCAGCTTAGAAGGAGTTCCGAAGACCCAGTACTTC
>TRBV12-3/TRBV12-4|TRBJ2-5|few|TRBD2
CASSMGLAGTQYF
TGTGCCAGCAGTATGGGACTAGCTGGGACCCAGTACTTC
>TRBV4-3|TRBJ2-1|.|.
CASSQEVRGTFSYNEQFF
TGCGCCAGCAGCCAAGAAGTAAGGGGCACCTTCTCCTACAATGAGCAGTTCTTC
>TRBV9|TRBJ2-5|few|.
CASSAPTPQETQYF
TGTGCCAGCAGCGCCCCAACGCCACAAGAGACCCAGTACTTC
>TRBV7-9|TRBJ1-2|few|.
CASSLGLWGNYGYTF
TGTGCCAGCAGCTTAGGGTTGTGGGGGAACTATGGCTACACCTTC
>TRBV5-6|TRBJ2-4|many|TRBD1
CASSPTGEVIQYF
TGTGCCAGCAGCCCGACAGGGGAGGTCATTCAGTACTTC
>TRBV28|TRBJ1-5|.|.
CASSFTQGGYSNQPQHF
TGTGCCAGCAGTTTCACACAGGGAGGGTATAGCAATCAGCCCCAGCATTTT
>TRBV28|TRBJ2-3|.|TRBD2
CASSSPLGLAATDTQYF
TGTGCCAGCAGTTCCCCCCTTGGACTAGCGGCAACAGATACGCAGTATTTT
>TRBV28|TRBJ2-1|.|TRBD2
CASSFERRGRAYNEQFF
TGTGCCAGCAGTTTTGAGCGCCGAGGGAGGGCCTACAATGAGCAGTTCTTC
>TRBV25-1|TRBJ2-7|many|.
CASSEGAASYEQYF
TGTGCCAGCAGTGAAGGGGCCGCATCCTACGAGCAGTACTTC
>TRBV7-2|TRBJ1-1|many|.
CASSLDTIEAFF
TGTGCCAGCAGCTTAGACACGATAGAAGCTTTCTTT
>TRBV7-2|TRBJ2-4|.|.
CASSSGRWEELGENIQYF
TGTGCCAGCAGCTCGGGTCGGTGGGAGGAGTTGGGCGAAAACATTCAGTACTTC
>TRBV4-1|TRBJ1-5|.|.
CASSQVRLSTQPQHF
TGCGCCAGCAGCCAAGTAAGACTTAGCACTCAGCCCCAGCATTTT
>TRBV4-2|TRBJ2-2|.|TRBD2
CASSQALAGGPDTRELFF
TGTGCCAGCAGCCAGGCTCTAGCGGGAGGGCCGGATACCCGGGAGCTGTTTTTT
>TRBV6-2/TRBV6-3|TRBJ2-6|.|TRBD2
CASSYSISGSPLGANVLTF
TGTGCCAGCAGTTACTCGATTAGCGGGAGCCCTCTCGGGGCCAACGTCCTGACTTTC
>TRBV19|TRBJ1-2|.|.
CASSITLVYGFTF
TGTGCCAGTAGTATCACATTAGTCTATGGCTTCACCTTC
>TRBV28|TRBJ1-2|once|TRBD1
CASGNQTGFFYGYTF
TGTGCCAGCGGTAACCAGACAGGGTTTTTCTATGGCTACACCTTC
>TRBV19|TRBJ1-4|few|TRBD1
CASSTTGTGDEKLFF
TGTGCCAGTAGTACAACCGGGACAGGAGATGAAAAACTGTTTTTT
>TRBV11-2|TRBJ2-2|.|.
CASSLGGWRRESNTGELFF
TGTGCCAGCAGCTTAGGAGGCTGGCGACGGGAGTCGAACACCGGGGAGCTGTTTTTT
>TRBV14|TRBJ2-1|few|TRBD2
CASSQDRGRAFEQFF
TGTGCCAGCAGCCAAGATCGCGGGAGGGCCTTTGAGCAGTTCTTC
>TRBV5-6|TRBJ2-3|many|.
CASSSEFAATDTQYF
TGTGCCAGCAGCTCGGAATTTGCCGCCACAGATACGCAGTATTTT
>TRBV2|TRBJ2-1|.|.
CASSYTDRSQFF
TGTGCCAGCAGCTATACCGACAGGTCCCAGTTCTTC
>TRBV5-1|TRBJ2-1|few|.
CASSLLSGVGNEQFF
TGCGCCAGCAGTCTCCTCTCGGGAGTGGGCAATGAGCAGTTCTTC
>TRBV4-3|TRBJ1-1|few|.
CASSQGRTDEAFF
TGCGCCAGCAGCCAAGGCAGGACAGATGAAGCTTTCTTT
>TRBV9|TRBJ2-6|.|.
CASSSPRGASGANVLTF
TGTGCCAGCAGCTCCCCCCGCGGGGCCTCTGGGGCCAACGTCCTGACTTTC
>TRBV4-2|TRBJ1-4|few|.
CASSQDPGTTPTNEKLFF
TGTGCCAGCAGCCAAGATCCAGGAACCACACCAACTAATGAAAAACTGTTTTTT
>TRBV7-2|TRBJ1-1|once|.
CASSLLTVITEAFF
TGTGCCAGCAGCTTATTAACCGTGATCACTGAAGCTTTCTTT
>TRBV6-2/TRBV6-3|TRBJ2-7|.|.
CASRVPSSYEQYF
TGTGCCAGCAGGGTTCCCAGCTCCTACGAGCAGTACTTC
>TRBV24-1|TRBJ2-3|.|.
CATSDLYTDMQYF
TGTGCCACCAGTGACTTATACACAGATATGCAGTATTTT
>TRBV7-9|TRBJ2-7|many|.
CASSLSVGEQYF
TGTGCCAGCAGCTTATCTGTGGGGGAGCAGTACTTC
>TRBV19|TRBJ2-4|many|TRBD2
CASSIARGGNIQYF
TGTGCCAGTAGTATTGCCCGCGGGGGAAACATTCAGTACTTC
>TRBV27|TRBJ2-7|.|TRBD2
CASSLAGGMYEQYF
TGTGCCAGCAGTTTGGCGGGAGGGATGTACGAGCAGTACTTC
>TRBV6-5|TRBJ1-5|.|TRBD1
CASSPGGGQPQQF
TGTGCCAGCAGTCCAGGGGGGGGTCAGCCCCAGCAATTT
>TRBV4-2|TRBJ1-1|few|.
CASSQGLTNTEAFF
TGTGCCAGCAGCCAAGGACTGACGAACACTGAAGCTTTCTTT
>TRBV11-2|TRBJ2-3|few|TRBD2
CASSLGASGRSDTQYF
TGTGCCAGCAGCTTAGGGGCTAGCGGGAGATCAGATACGCAGTATTTT
>TRBV5-1|TRBJ2-3|many|.
CASSLAHTSTDTQYF
TGCGCCAGCAGCTTGGCCCACACCAGCACAGATACGCAGTATTTT
>TRBV29-1|TRBJ2-7|many|TRBD1
CSVWTGDVYEQYF
TGCAGCGTTTGGACAGGGGATGTCTACGAGCAGTACTTC
>TRBV19|TRBJ2-7|.|.
CASSIRGQPYEQYF
TGTGCCAGTAGTATCCGGGGGCAGCCCTACGAGCAGTACTTC
>TRBV7-2|TRBJ2-5|.|TRBD2
CASSLGEGWAGETQYF
TGTGCCAGCAGCTTAGGGGAGGGGTGGGCGGGGGAGACCCAGTACTTC
>TRBV6-9|TRBJ2-3|.|.
CASSDRRSTTQKF
TGTGCCAGCAGTGACCGCCGGTCCACTACGCAGAAATTT
>TRBV5-6|TRBJ1-4|.|TRBD1
CASSPWQGVKEKLFF
TGTGCCAGCAGCCCCTGGCAGGGGGTGAAGGAAAAACTGTTTTTT
>TRBV7-9|TRBJ2-3|.|TRBD2
CASRGLAGHDPPDTQYF
TGTGCCAGCAGGGGATTAGCGGGCCATGACCCCCCAGATACGCAGTATTTT
>TRBV12-5|TRBJ2-5|.|.
CASGLWRGRQETQYF
TGTGCTAGTGGTTTGTGGAGGGGACGGCAAGAGACCCAGTACTTC
>TRBV28|TRBJ2-7|few|TRBD2
CASREETSGSYEQYF
TGTGCCAGCAGGGAGGAGACTAGCGGGAGTTACGAGCAGTACTTC
>TRBV7-8|TRBJ2-2|few|TRBD2
CASSPRASGGTGELFF
TGTGCCAGCAGCCCAAGGGCTAGCGGGGGCACCGGGGAGCTGTTTTTT
>TRBV20-1|TRBJ2-7|many|.
CSASRRESYEQYF
TGCAGTGCTAGTCGCAGGGAAAGTTACGAGCAGTACTTC
>TRBV19|TRBJ2-3|few|.
CASSMKAGKLARASTDTQYF
TGTGCCAGTAGTATGAAGGCGGGAAAACTCGCCCGGGCTTCCACAGATACGCAGTATTTT